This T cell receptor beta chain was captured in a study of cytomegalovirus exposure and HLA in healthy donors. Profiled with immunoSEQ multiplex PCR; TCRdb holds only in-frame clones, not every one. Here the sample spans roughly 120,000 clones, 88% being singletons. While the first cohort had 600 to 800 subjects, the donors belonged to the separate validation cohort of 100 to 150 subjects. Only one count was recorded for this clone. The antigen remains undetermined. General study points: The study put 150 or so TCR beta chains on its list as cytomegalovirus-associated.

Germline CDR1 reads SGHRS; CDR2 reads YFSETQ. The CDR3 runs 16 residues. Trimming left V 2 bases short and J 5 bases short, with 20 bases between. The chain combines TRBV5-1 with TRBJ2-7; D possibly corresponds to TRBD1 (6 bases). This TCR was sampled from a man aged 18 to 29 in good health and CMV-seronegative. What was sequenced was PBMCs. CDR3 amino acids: CASSFLQRSQGNEQYF. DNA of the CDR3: TGCGCCAGCAGCTTTCTTCAAAGATCCCAGGGGAACGAGCAGTACTTC.